A selection of T cell receptor beta chains follows, all from one sample in a study of beta chain features in type 1 diabetes. Clones were read by immunoSEQ multiplex PCR, and TCRdb kept only the in-frame ones, dropping some. The sample includes about 900,000 clones, 17% of them seen just once. The sample comprised naive CD4+ T cells from blood. Receptor source: a young woman in good health. Each CDR3 is given with its conserved first and last residue. The D gene is left open where the match is weak. Clone sizes are given selectively: once, few, many, or a class where the clone is expanded.

J | size | D | V | CDR3 | DNA
TRBJ2-6 | few | NA | TRBV6-6 | CASSYGGAAGANVLTF | TGTGCCAGCAGTTATGGGGGGGCCGCTGGGGCCAACGTCCTGACTTTC
TRBJ1-1 | NA | NA | TRBV6-5 | CASNPPKGTNTEAFF | TGTGCCAGCAACCCCCCAAAAGGGACGAACACTGAAGCTTTCTTT
TRBJ2-5 | few | NA | TRBV5-4 | CASSGRRGQSYQETQYF | TGTGCCAGCAGCGGTAGGAGGGGACAATCGTACCAAGAGACCCAGTACTTC
TRBJ2-1 | NA | NA | TRBV9 | CASSVVGTSYNEQFF | TGTGCCAGCAGCGTAGTTGGGACGTCCTACAATGAGCAGTTCTTC
TRBJ2-1 | few | NA | TRBV5-1 | CASQLQASIYNEQFF | TGCGCCAGCCAATTACAAGCGAGTATCTACAATGAGCAGTTCTTC
TRBJ2-1 | NA | TRBD2 | TRBV6-5 | CASSSGTSGSNEQFF | TGTGCCAGCAGTTCCGGGACTAGCGGGAGCAATGAGCAGTTCTTC
TRBJ2-3 | NA | NA | TRBV6-6 | CASSYRTPPPNTQYF | TGTGCCAGCAGCTACCGGACGCCCCCGCCTAACACGCAGTATTTT
TRBJ1-2 | NA | NA | TRBV28 | CASRPGQSEGYTF | TGTGCCAGCAGGCCCGGACAGTCGGAGGGCTACACCTTC
TRBJ2-7 | few | NA | TRBV6-1 | CASSESGRTYEQYF | TGTGCCAGCAGTGAAAGCGGCAGAACCTACGAGCAGTACTTC
TRBJ2-7 | NA | TRBD2 | TRBV4-3 | CASSQGLGLASAYEQYF | TGCGCCAGCAGCCAAGGCCTGGGACTAGCGTCCGCCTACGAGCAGTACTTC
TRBJ2-5 | NA | NA | TRBV4-2 | CASSQDNRVRTRETQYF | TGTGCCAGCAGCCAAGATAACAGGGTCCGGACCAGAGAGACCCAGTACTTC
TRBJ2-5 | few | TRBD2 | TRBV5-4 | CASSLGLAGVAETQYF | TGTGCCAGCAGCTTGGGCCTAGCGGGAGTAGCGGAGACCCAGTACTTC
TRBJ2-4 | few | NA | TRBV7-2 | CASSLGAGTSRIQYF | TGTGCCAGCAGCTTAGGTGCCGGGACTTCCCGCATTCAGTACTTC
TRBJ2-7 | NA | NA | TRBV21-1 | CASSRDSAYEQYF | TGTGCCAGCAGCCGGGACAGTGCCTACGAGCAGTACTTC
TRBJ1-5 | few | NA | TRBV7-2 | CASSFQVNQPQHF | TGTGCCAGCAGCTTCCAAGTCAATCAGCCCCAGCATTTT
TRBJ1-2 | NA | NA | TRBV5-1 | CASSATNRAFGYTF | TGCGCCAGCAGCGCTACAAACCGGGCTTTTGGCTACACCTTC
TRBJ1-4 | few | NA | TRBV7-2 | CASSLGLEDGGKLFF | TGTGCCAGCAGCTTAGGGTTAGAAGACGGCGGAAAACTGTTTTTT
TRBJ2-5 | NA | NA | TRBV7-9 | CASDLQGETQYF | TGTGCCAGCGACTTACAGGGAGAGACCCAGTACTTC
TRBJ2-1 | NA | NA | TRBV29-1 | CSVVGLVGGSYNEQFF | TGCAGCGTTGTCGGCTTGGTTGGGGGCTCCTACAATGAGCAGTTCTTC
TRBJ2-7 | NA | TRBD2 | TRBV7-9 | CASSLSGSSYGQYF | TGTGCCAGCAGCCTCAGCGGGAGCTCCTACGGGCAGTACTTC
TRBJ2-7 | few | TRBD1 | TRBV7-2 | CASSSGQGTAEQYF | TGTGCCAGCAGCTCCGGACAGGGAACAGCGGAGCAGTACTTC
TRBJ2-7 | NA | NA | TRBV7-2 | CASSPSYEQYF | TGTGCCAGCAGCCCGTCCTACGAGCAGTACTTC
TRBJ2-3 | NA | NA | TRBV27 | CASSLYRAPADTQYF | TGTGCCAGCAGCCTGTACAGAGCTCCGGCAGATACGCAGTATTTT
TRBJ2-2 | few | TRBD2 | TRBV6-5 | CASSTGLNTGELFF | TGTGCCAGCAGTACGGGACTAAACACCGGGGAGCTGTTTTTT
TRBJ2-1 | few | TRBD2 | TRBV4-3 | CASSQDHAGGGSTEQFF | TGCGCCAGCAGCCAAGATCACGCGGGAGGGGGCTCGACTGAGCAGTTCTTC
TRBJ2-1 | few | NA | TRBV7-3 | CASSLVHNEQFF | TGTGCCAGCAGCTTAGTACACAATGAGCAGTTCTTC
TRBJ2-1 | few | TRBD2 | TRBV5-1 | CASSTGTSGFRGFF | TGCGCCAGCAGTACCGGGACTAGCGGTTTTAGGGGGTTCTTC
TRBJ2-7 | NA | NA | TRBV7-2 | CASSRTDRRSEQYF | TGTGCCAGCAGCCGAACCGACAGGCGAAGCGAGCAGTACTTC
TRBJ2-5 | NA | NA | TRBV18 | CASSPYAQGRETQYF | TGTGCCAGCTCACCATATGCACAGGGACGGGAGACCCAGTACTTC
TRBJ1-4 | NA | NA | TRBV7-9 | CASSLGGTRNEKLFF | TGTGCCAGCAGCTTAGGTGGGACCCGAAATGAAAAACTGTTTTTT
TRBJ1-5 | few | NA | TRBV2 | CASSDRNSNQPQHF | TGTGCCAGCAGTGACAGAAATAGCAATCAGCCCCAGCATTTT